This record covers a single T cell receptor beta chain. Its antigen is as yet unknown. The CDR3 is made up of 16 amino acids. CDR1 and CDR2 (germline): MNHEY, SMNVEV (reference sequence). The V and J ends lost 6 bases and 0 bases, in that order; junction bases with no gene match: 4. This sample is part of a study of blood T cells in healthy people across ages. A second PCR, run for about 6 to 11 cycles, used a sample-barcoded 5' primer plus a J-beta primer mix. TCRdb redid the calling of the 5' RACE reads with MiXCR, one entry per CDR3 protein. The table lists approximately 900,000 distinct CDR3 sequences, under 50% of them singletons. Peripheral blood from each donor was collected in a volume of 8.5 to 10 milliliters. Study-wide results and caveats: No one knew whether donors had CMV, which possibly confounded expanded clonotype changes.

This chain joins TRBV27 and TRBJ1-6; 8 nucleotides match TRBD1. The clonotype comes from a man aged 25-45 years in good health. Sequencing used blood. The CDR3: CASRQGGSSYNSPLHF. CDR3 in DNA: TGTGCCAGCAGACAGGGGGGGAGCTCCTATAATTCACCCCTCCACTTT.